The 30 T cell receptor beta chains below all came from one sample that was sequenced in a study of blood T cells in healthy people across ages. With a J-beta primer mix and a sample-barcoded 5' primer, a second PCR ran about 7 to 12 cycles. TCRdb itself ran the 5' RACE reads through MiXCR, one entry per CDR3 protein. The data hold fewer than 2 million distinct CDR3 sequences, with 39% observed a single time. The sequenced sample consisted of blood. The receptors derive from a human donor in good health.

This sequence joins TRBV7-2 and TRBJ2-4; 9 nucleotides align to TRBD2. The J call may be in error: the DNA end matches TRBJ2-5 better. CDR3 length equals 17 residues. Germline-derived CDR1 and CDR2 are SGHTA and FQGNSA. This CDR3 is CASSLRGWRGGQETQYF. The DNA of the CDR3 is TGTGCCAGCAGCTTACGAGGATGGCGGGGGGGCCAAGAGACCCAGTACTTC.

The CDR3 DNA follows: TGTGCCAGCAGCTTATGTGCCAACTACGAGCAGTACTTC. Amino acids: CASSLCANYEQYF. The J gene is TRBJ2-7, the V gene TRBV7-2; D call uncertain. From germline, CDR1 is SGHTA and CDR2 FQGNSA. With 2 bases removed from V and 3 bases from J, the gap between germline ends came to 8 bases. The CDR3 length is 13 residues.

The gene calls are TRBV4-1 and TRBJ2-5; D gene ambiguous. Trimming stripped 0 bases from V and 11 bases from J, with 25 bases between. This CDR3 has 17 residues. The germline V gene encodes CDR1 MGHRA and CDR2 YSYEKL. The CDR3: CASSQDRVLVAYNEQYF. CDR3 nucleotide sequence: TGCGCCAGCAGCCAAGATCGGGTCCTGGTCGCCTACAATGAGCAGTACTTC.

The chain carries TRBV13 and TRBJ2-5; the D gene could be TRBD1 or TRBD2 (5 bases each). The J call may be mistaken, given a closer DNA end match to TRBJ2-7. CDR1 and CDR2 from the germline V gene are PRHDT and FYEKMQ (reference sequence). This CDR3 comprises 16 residues. CDR3 amino acids: CASSPFGTDVLSEQYF. The CDR3 DNA follows: TGTGCCAGCAGCCCGTTTGGGACGGATGTTCTAAGCGAGCAGTACTTC.

The gene calls are TRBV7-9 and TRBJ1-2; tentatively, D is TRBD1 (6 bases). CDR1 SEHNR and CDR2 FQNEAQ come from the germline V gene (reference sequence). The V end lost 9 bases, the J end lost 8 bases, and 16 bases lay between the germline ends. The CDR3 contains 12 residues. CDR3 in amino acids: CASTGIADGYTF. CDR3 coding DNA: TGTGCCAGTACAGGGATCGCGGACGGCTACACCTTC.

CDR3 DNA: TGTGCCAGCAGTTACTCAAGGGGTCTACAAGCCCAGCATTTT. Amino acids: CASSYSRGLQAQHF. The chain is built from TRBV6-5 and TRBJ1-5; D is perhaps TRBD1 (5 bases). Germline values: CDR1 MNHEY, CDR2 SVGAGI. The CDR3 extends over 14 amino acids. Trimming removed 0 bases from V and 11 bases from J, with 14 bases in between.

This clonotype appeared a few times. The chain uses TRBV9 and TRBJ1-1; D ambiguous. The V gene lost 1 base and the J gene lost 4 bases, with 8 bases spanning the gap. The CDR3 sequence is 13 residues long. Germline V gives CDR1 SGDLS, CDR2 YYNGEE. The CDR3 sequence is CASSVSVGTEAFF. The CDR3 coding sequence is TGTGCCAGCAGCGTATCAGTGGGCACTGAAGCTTTCTTT.

The table lists this clonotype with a count of one. J is TRBJ2-3 and V is TRBV11-2; 7 nucleotides line up with TRBD2. The germline V gene has CDR1 SGHAT and CDR2 FQNNGV. The CDR3 runs 15 residues. V shed 3 bases, J shed 2 bases, and the junction held 5 bases outside the gene matches. CDR3 region: CASSFFRDYTDTQYF. The CDR3 DNA is TGTGCCAGCAGCTTTTTTAGGGACTACACAGATACGCAGTATTTT.

This sequence joins TRBV7-9 and TRBJ1-2, with 8 bases aligning to TRBD1. This CDR3 has 15 amino acids. CDR1 is SEHNR and CDR2 is FQNEAQ in the germline V gene (reference sequence). The junction had 11 bases not matched to a gene; V was cut back by 3 bases and J by 8 bases. CDR3 residues: CASSFSMTGEGGYTF. The DNA of the CDR3 is TGTGCCAGCAGCTTTAGTATGACAGGGGAAGGAGGCTACACCTTC. Combining the CDR3 with reference TRBV7-9 and TRBJ1-2 gives the whole variable domain DTGVSQNPRHKITKRGQNVTFRCDPISEHNRLYWYRQTLGQGPEFLTYFQNEAQLEKSRLLSDRFSAERPKGSFSTLEIQRTEQGDSAMYLCASSFSMTGEGGYTFGSGTRLTVV.

This clonotype was detected a few times. The chain has TRBV5-5 and TRBJ2-7, with D possibly being TRBD1 (6 bases). Trimming removed 4 bases from V and 3 bases from J, with 17 bases in between. This CDR3 comprises 15 residues. Germline CDR1 SGHKS, CDR2 YYEKEE (reference sequence). CDR3 in amino acids: CASSHWDTSFYEQYF. Written as DNA, the CDR3 is TGTGCCAGCAGCCATTGGGACACCAGCTTCTACGAGCAGTACTTC.

This clonotype was observed a handful of times. The rearrangement links TRBV4-2 to TRBJ1-2, with TRBD1 as a possible D gene (5 bases). V was clipped by 0 bases and J by 5 bases, with 10 bases between them. The germline CDR1 and CDR2 sequences are LGHNA and YNFKEQ. This CDR3 comprises 14 residues. This CDR3 is CASSQESGGYGYTF. The CDR3 nucleotides are TGTGCCAGCAGCCAAGAGAGTGGGGGTTATGGCTACACCTTC.

This clonotype was seen ten or more times. The chain joins TRBV20-1 to TRBJ2-6, with D uncertain. Looked up from germline, CDR1 is DFQATT and CDR2 is SNEGSKA (reference sequence). This CDR3 has 16 residues. Deletions cut 0 bases from V and 0 bases from J, with 9 bases between. This CDR3 is CSARDHDPSGANVLTF. CDR3 nucleotide sequence: TGCAGTGCTAGAGACCACGACCCCTCTGGGGCCAACGTCCTGACTTTC.

The V gene is TRBV7-2, the J gene TRBJ1-4; TRBD1 agrees at 9 bases. This CDR3 has 15 amino acids. Germline V gene data show CDR1 as SGHTA and CDR2 as FQGNSA. The V gene end was trimmed by 6 bases and the J gene end by 4 bases; junction bases not matched to a gene: 6. The CDR3 coding sequence is TGTGCCAGCAGACGCCGGGACAGGGTTAATGAAAAACTGTTTTTT. It encodes CASRRRDRVNEKLFF.

Concerning this clonotype: Sequence at one end of the junction differs from germline and may be a read error. The chain combines TRBV7-9 with TRBJ2-3; tentatively, D is TRBD2 (6 bases). The CDR3 totals 16 residues. Germline V gene data show CDR1 as SEHNR and CDR2 as FQNEAQ (reference sequence). In DNA form, the CDR3 reads TGTGCCAACAGCTTTGGGACTCTCAGCGGCACAGATACGCAGTATTTT. Amino acids: CANSFGTLSGTDTQYF.

This chain uses TRBV28 with TRBJ1-5, with D unresolved. Trimming shortened V by 6 bases and J by 1 base, and 22 bases separated the two germline ends. There are 18 residues in the CDR3. The germline V gene has CDR1 MDHEN and CDR2 SYDVKM. CDR3 sequence (DNA): TGTGCCAGCAGGAAACTTACGGCGTACCCTGGGAGCAATCAGCCCCAGCATTTT. Translation gives CASRKLTAYPGSNQPQHF.

About this clonotype: It may be a read error: a sequence one base away is much more abundant. The chain has TRBV6-2 or TRBV6-3 and TRBJ2-1; D gene unclear. The CDR3 runs 11 residues. V was pared by 7 bases and J by 10 bases, with 11 bases between. The germline CDR1 and CDR2 sequences are MNHEY and SVGEGT. CDR3 sequence: CASTSSYEQFF. As DNA, the CDR3 is TGTGCCAGCACCAGCTCCTACGAGCAGTTCTTC.

There are a few counts of this clonotype. The V gene is TRBV7-6, the J gene TRBJ2-5; D remains ambiguous. The CDR3 consists of 14 residues. Germline V gene lookup returns CDR1 SGHVS and CDR2 FNYEAQ. Trimming stripped 1 base from V and 3 bases from J, with 9 bases between. In DNA, the CDR3 is TGTGCCAGCAGCTTAGTTGAGGTCGAAGAGACCCAGTACTTC. Amino acids: CASSLVEVEETQYF. Complete variable domain (other parts from reference TRBV7-6 and TRBJ2-5): GAGVSQSPRYKVTKRGQDVALRCDPISGHVSLYWYRQALGQGPEFLTYFNYEAQQDKSGLPNDRFSAERPEGSISTLTIQRTEQRDSAMYRCASSLVEVEETQYFGPGTRLLVL.

Points on this clonotype: One base away lies a much larger clone, so this may be a sequencing read error. The chain uses TRBV7-3 and TRBJ2-3, with 10 bases identical to TRBD2. Germline V gives CDR1 SGHTA, CDR2 FQGTGA. The V and J ends lost 1 base and 4 bases, in that order; junction bases with no gene match: 2. The CDR3 is made up of 15 amino acids. As DNA, the CDR3 is TGTGCCAGCAGCTTAATAGCGGGGGGCGCAGATACGCAGTATTTT. This codes for CASSLIAGGADTQYF.

The chain is built from TRBV5-1 and TRBJ2-4; 7 positions match TRBD2. The CDR3 has 16 amino acids. V shed 0 bases and J 1 base; nucleotides not matched to a gene: 4. CDR1 and CDR2 (germline): SGHRS, YFSETQ. The CDR3 loop reads CASSLAWGGAKNIQYF. CDR3 DNA: TGCGCCAGCAGCTTGGCGTGGGGGGGGGCCAAAAACATTCAGTACTTC. Based on the CDR3 plus reference TRBV5-1 and TRBJ2-4, the full variable domain is KAGVTQTPRYLIKTRGQQVTLSCSPISGHRSVSWYQQTPGQGLQFLFEYFSETQRNKGNFPGRFSGRQFSNSRSEMNVSTLELGDSALYLCASSLAWGGAKNIQYFGAGTRLSVL.

CDR3 coding DNA: TGCAGTGCTCCCGGGTTCAGCGGGATTAGGAGTACAGATACGCAGTATTTT. This sequence encodes CSAPGFSGIRSTDTQYF. This chain joins TRBV20-1 and TRBJ2-3; 7 bases map to TRBD2. The CDR3 totals 17 residues. V lost 5 bases to trimming and J lost 3 bases; unmatched junction nucleotides: 17. Germline-derived CDR1 and CDR2 are DFQATT and SNEGSKA (reference sequence).

This chain links TRBV6-2 or TRBV6-3 with TRBJ2-7; no clear D. Germline-derived CDR1 and CDR2 are MNHEY and SVGEGT. Trimming stripped 6 bases from V and 12 bases from J, with 18 bases between. The CDR3 loop spans 12 amino acids. CDR3 sequence (DNA): TGTGCCAGCAGCACCGACTCAGAGCGTCCGTACTTC. It yields the protein CASSTDSERPYF.

The CDR3 is CASSDRTGGAEAFF. The CDR3 DNA follows: TGTGCCAGCAGCGATAGGACAGGGGGCGCGGAAGCTTTCTTT. The chain joins TRBV12-3 or TRBV12-4 to TRBJ1-1; TRBD1 matches 11 bases. V lost 6 bases and J lost 8; bases outside the gene matches: 8. This CDR3 comprises 14 residues.

The V call is TRBV12-3 or TRBV12-4, the J call TRBJ2-2; no firm D call. The CDR3 is 12 amino acids. With 8 bases removed from V and 5 bases from J, the gap between germline ends came to 9 bases. CDR3 sequence: CASGRVTGELFF. Written as DNA, the CDR3 is TGTGCCAGCGGTAGGGTAACCGGGGAGCTGTTTTTT.

V usage is TRBV6-2 or TRBV6-3 and J usage is TRBJ1-2; D unresolved. CDR1 MNHEY and CDR2 SVGEGT come from the germline V gene. CDR3 size: 15 residues. Trimming pared 0 bases from V and 6 bases from J, leaving 14 bases between. The CDR3 spells CASSYSNQKTHGYTF. CDR3 DNA: TGTGCCAGCAGTTACTCGAACCAGAAGACCCATGGCTACACCTTC.

This chain links TRBV11-1 with TRBJ2-7; D is perhaps TRBD1 (6 bases). V dropped 1 base and J dropped 2 bases, with 12 bases sitting between them. There are 15 residues in the CDR3. Germline CDR1 is SGHAT and CDR2 is FQDESV (reference sequence). The CDR3 loop is CASSLDLGAAYEQYF. DNA for the CDR3: TGTGCCAGCAGCTTAGATTTGGGGGCCGCCTACGAGCAGTACTTC.

The chain uses TRBV12-3 or TRBV12-4 and TRBJ1-6, with TRBD1 matching 9 bases. The length of the CDR3 is 14 residues. V dropped 3 bases and J dropped 14; count of bases not matched to a gene: 8. The CDR3 sequence is CASSLSRDREALHF. In DNA, the CDR3 is TGTGCCAGCAGTTTGTCCCGGGACAGGGAGGCCCTCCACTTT.

The chain uses TRBV9 and TRBJ2-5, with D possibly matching TRBD1 (5 bases). The V gene lost 0 bases and the J gene lost 4 bases, with 10 bases spanning the gap. This CDR3 is built from 14 residues. The germline V gene has CDR1 SGDLS and CDR2 YYNGEE. The CDR3 DNA reads TGTGCCAGCAGCGTAGTGCCAGGGATAGAGACCCAGTACTTC. Translation: CASSVVPGIETQYF.

The chain combines TRBV5-1 with TRBJ2-5, with TRBD1 as a possible D gene (5 bases). The J call may be mistaken, given a closer DNA end match to TRBJ2-7. This CDR3 has 13 amino acids. The germline V gene encodes CDR1 SGHRS and CDR2 YFSETQ. The CDR3, as DNA: TGCGCCAGCAGCCAGGGCGTGAAGCACGAGCAGTACTTC. Protein sequence: CASSQGVKHEQYF.

The chain couples TRBV19 to TRBJ2-5; TRBD2 might be the D (6 bases). V lost 4 bases, J lost 5 bases, and 23 bases lay in between. CDR1 and CDR2 (germline): LNHDA, SQIVND (reference sequence). CDR3 length: 17 amino acids. In DNA, the CDR3 is TGTGCCAGTAGTAAGACAGCTGCCAGGACTACTCAGGAGACCCAGTACTTC. As protein: CASSKTAARTTQETQYF.

The J gene is TRBJ1-2, the V gene TRBV27; 7 positions agree with TRBD1. The V segment lost 4 bases and the J segment 4 bases; nucleotides outside the gene matches: 6. The CDR3 length is 14 residues. Germline assignment: CDR1 MNHEY and CDR2 SMNVEV (reference sequence). CDR3 sequence reads: CASSYQQGSYGYTF. CDR3 sequence (DNA): TGTGCCAGCAGTTACCAACAGGGGTCCTATGGCTACACCTTC.